This paragraph covers one T cell receptor beta chain sequence. Its specificity is not known. This sample is part of a study of OX40 agonist ivuxolimab in advanced cancers. On the study more broadly: Aged 23 to 79 with a mean of approximately 57 years, they were around 85% male.

Overall study findings and caveats: Dose levels from 0.1 to 3.0 mg/kg saw CD4+ and CD8+ blood T cells expand clonally by week 6.

This table comes from immunoSEQ multiplex PCR, and its TCRdb copy is limited to in-frame clones, with some not included. Of about 48,000 clones in the sample, approximately 88% were seen once. CDR1 is SGHVS and CDR2 is FQNEAQ in the germline V gene. This CDR3 contains 19 residues. V lost 6 bases and J lost 7; bases outside the gene matches: 20. The starting material was CD4+ or CD8+ T cells sorted from blood, obtained in a trial of the OX40 agonist ivuxolimab. The origin of this receptor is an adult with an advanced solid tumor such as melanoma, head and neck, liver or kidney cancer. This sequence joins TRBV7-8 and TRBJ2-3, with 12 nucleotides matching TRBD2. CDR3 nucleotides: TGTGCCAGCAGTCCTAGACTAGCGGGGGCGCAAGGGACAGGAAATACGCAGTATTTT. This gives the protein CASSPRLAGAQGTGNTQYF.